The rows below give T cell receptor beta chains drawn from one sample of a study of cytomegalovirus exposure and HLA in healthy donors. Some clones are missing from TCRdb's copy, which holds only in-frame ones; the method was immunoSEQ multiplex PCR. The sample has about 140,000 clones; 70% are singletons. What was sequenced was PBMCs. These receptors originate from a woman in her sixties in good health and CMV-seropositive. The CDR3 runs from the conserved cysteine through the conserved F or W. D genes are given only for firm matches. Not all rows give a size; the values are once, few, many and, for expanded clones, a class.

D gene: TRBD2
V gene: TRBV7-6
J gene: TRBJ2-3
clone size: few
CDR3 length: 17
CDR3 protein: CASSLGTSGMGTDTQYF
CDR3 DNA: TGTGCCAGCAGCTTAGGGACTAGCGGGATGGGCACAGATACGCAGTATTTT

D gene: TRBD2
V gene: TRBV6-6
J gene: TRBJ2-7
clone size: once
CDR3 length: 15
CDR3 protein: CASSSSGRRRNEQYF
CDR3 DNA: TGTGCCAGCAGTTCTTCCGGGAGGAGGCGGAACGAGCAGTACTTC

D gene: TRBD2
V gene: TRBV18
J gene: TRBJ2-1
clone size: NA
CDR3 length: 15
CDR3 protein: CASLPTSGRYNEQFF
CDR3 DNA: TGTGCCAGCCTTCCGACTAGCGGGAGGTACAATGAGCAGTTCTTC

D gene: TRBD1
V gene: TRBV7-3
J gene: TRBJ2-5
clone size: NA
CDR3 length: 15
CDR3 protein: CASSPGDRVQETQYF
CDR3 DNA: TGTGCCAGCAGCCCGGGGGACAGGGTCCAAGAGACCCAGTACTTC

D gene: TRBD1
V gene: TRBV6-5
J gene: TRBJ1-1
clone size: NA
CDR3 length: 15
CDR3 protein: CASSYSRQGNTEAFF
CDR3 DNA: TGTGCCAGCAGTTACAGTAGACAGGGGAACACTGAAGCTTTCTTT

D gene: NA
V gene: TRBV4-2
J gene: TRBJ1-1
clone size: NA
CDR3 length: 15
CDR3 protein: CASSQDFVSNTEAFF
CDR3 DNA: TGTGCCAGCAGCCAAGATTTCGTCTCGAACACTGAAGCTTTCTTT

D gene: NA
V gene: TRBV5-6
J gene: TRBJ2-2
clone size: NA
CDR3 length: 16
CDR3 protein: CASSLDRAQYTGELFF
CDR3 DNA: TGTGCCAGCAGCTTGGACAGGGCCCAATACACCGGGGAGCTGTTTTTT

D gene: TRBD2
V gene: TRBV5-1
J gene: TRBJ2-1
clone size: NA
CDR3 length: 15
CDR3 protein: CASSWIAGANNEQFF
CDR3 DNA: TGCGCCAGCAGCTGGATAGCGGGGGCGAACAATGAGCAGTTCTTC

D gene: TRBD1
V gene: TRBV7-9
J gene: TRBJ2-7
clone size: NA
CDR3 length: 14
CDR3 protein: CASSQPGQGDEQYF
CDR3 DNA: TGTGCCAGCAGCCAACCGGGACAGGGGGACGAGCAGTACTTC

D gene: NA
V gene: TRBV7-9
J gene: TRBJ1-1
clone size: NA
CDR3 length: 13
CDR3 protein: CASSLVGGREAFF
CDR3 DNA: TGTGCCAGCAGCTTAGTCGGCGGCCGGGAGGCTTTCTTT

D gene: TRBD1
V gene: TRBV29-1
J gene: TRBJ2-7
clone size: NA
CDR3 length: 12
CDR3 protein: CSVGGQGDEQYF
CDR3 DNA: TGCAGCGTTGGCGGACAGGGAGACGAGCAGTACTTC

D gene: TRBD1
V gene: TRBV18
J gene: TRBJ2-2
clone size: NA
CDR3 length: 15
CDR3 protein: CASSSRDRGTGELFF
CDR3 DNA: TGTGCCAGCTCATCTCGGGACAGGGGCACCGGGGAGCTGTTTTTT

D gene: TRBD1
V gene: TRBV5-4
J gene: TRBJ2-7
clone size: NA
CDR3 length: 15
CDR3 protein: CASSSPGGLTDEQYF
CDR3 DNA: TGTGCCAGCAGCTCTCCAGGGGGCTTGACGGACGAGCAGTACTTC

D gene: NA
V gene: TRBV5-8
J gene: TRBJ1-2
clone size: NA
CDR3 length: 14
CDR3 protein: CASPTGKTNYGYTF
CDR3 DNA: TGTGCCAGCCCAACAGGGAAAACCAACTATGGCTACACCTTC

D gene: NA
V gene: TRBV15
J gene: TRBJ2-5
clone size: once
CDR3 length: 15
CDR3 protein: CATSRDTAQMATQYF
CDR3 DNA: TGTGCCACCAGCAGAGATACGGCACAGATGGCGACCCAGTACTTC

D gene: TRBD2
V gene: TRBV7-3
J gene: TRBJ2-1
clone size: NA
CDR3 length: 13
CDR3 protein: CASSASSGQGQFF
CDR3 DNA: TGTGCCAGCAGCGCTTCTAGCGGCCAGGGGCAGTTCTTC

D gene: NA
V gene: TRBV6-5
J gene: TRBJ2-7
clone size: few
CDR3 length: 12
CDR3 protein: CASRHGTYEQYF
CDR3 DNA: TGTGCCAGCAGACACGGGACCTACGAGCAGTACTTC

D gene: TRBD1
V gene: TRBV6-1
J gene: TRBJ1-4
clone size: NA
CDR3 length: 15
CDR3 protein: CASLQSGQGIGKLFF
CDR3 DNA: TGTGCCAGTCTACAATCGGGACAGGGTATAGGAAAACTGTTTTTT

D gene: TRBD1
V gene: TRBV11-2
J gene: TRBJ1-1
clone size: NA
CDR3 length: 13
CDR3 protein: CASSLRQGVEAFF
CDR3 DNA: TGTGCCAGCAGCTTACGACAGGGAGTAGAAGCTTTCTTT

D gene: NA
V gene: TRBV9
J gene: TRBJ1-1
clone size: NA
CDR3 length: 14
CDR3 protein: CASSVDVVNTEAFF
CDR3 DNA: TGTGCCAGCAGCGTAGATGTAGTGAACACTGAAGCTTTCTTT

D gene: TRBD2
V gene: TRBV6-1
J gene: TRBJ2-7
clone size: NA
CDR3 length: 15
CDR3 protein: CASSGDGLAPYEQYF
CDR3 DNA: TGTGCCAGCAGTGGGGACGGACTAGCTCCCTACGAGCAGTACTTC

D gene: TRBD2
V gene: TRBV28
J gene: TRBJ2-7
clone size: NA
CDR3 length: 19
CDR3 protein: CASTPSLKTQGLKPYEQYF
CDR3 DNA: TGTGCCAGCACCCCCTCCCTCAAGACTCAGGGACTAAAACCCTACGAGCAGTACTTC

D gene: NA
V gene: TRBV6-5
J gene: TRBJ1-2
clone size: NA
CDR3 length: 14
CDR3 protein: CASSYSFDSYGHTF
CDR3 DNA: TGTGCCAGCAGTTACTCGTTCGACAGCTATGGCCACACCTTC

D gene: NA
V gene: TRBV5-1
J gene: TRBJ2-3
clone size: NA
CDR3 length: 15
CDR3 protein: CASSRDGTSTDTQYF
CDR3 DNA: TGCGCCAGCAGTCGGGACGGGACTAGCACAGATACGCAGTATTTT

D gene: TRBD1
V gene: TRBV5-1
J gene: TRBJ2-2
clone size: NA
CDR3 length: 15
CDR3 protein: CASSLVEQGAGELFF
CDR3 DNA: TGCGCCAGCAGCTTGGTGGAACAGGGGGCAGGGGAGCTGTTTTTT

D gene: TRBD2
V gene: TRBV5-1
J gene: TRBJ2-1
clone size: few
CDR3 length: 16
CDR3 protein: CASRRGIAGGNDEQFF
CDR3 DNA: TGCGCCAGCAGGCGGGGGATAGCGGGAGGAAACGATGAGCAGTTCTTC

D gene: TRBD1
V gene: TRBV27
J gene: TRBJ1-1
clone size: once
CDR3 length: 15
CDR3 protein: CASSYSGTANTEAFF
CDR3 DNA: TGTGCCAGCAGTTACTCCGGGACAGCTAACACTGAAGCTTTCTTT

D gene: NA
V gene: TRBV7-3
J gene: TRBJ1-2
clone size: NA
CDR3 length: 11
CDR3 protein: CASSSGGGYTF
CDR3 DNA: TGTGCCAGCAGCTCGGGGGGTGGCTACACCTTC

D gene: TRBD2
V gene: TRBV5-4
J gene: TRBJ2-1
clone size: NA
CDR3 length: 15
CDR3 protein: CASTLRLAGNNEQFF
CDR3 DNA: TGTGCCAGCACCCTGAGACTAGCGGGTAACAATGAGCAGTTCTTC

D gene: NA
V gene: TRBV5-1
J gene: TRBJ2-5
clone size: once
CDR3 length: 14
CDR3 protein: CASSFRPGQETQYF
CDR3 DNA: TGCGCCAGCAGCTTTCGACCGGGCCAAGAGACCCAGTACTTC

D gene: TRBD1
V gene: TRBV6-5
J gene: TRBJ1-1
clone size: NA
CDR3 length: 14
CDR3 protein: CASNTDRGHTEAFF
CDR3 DNA: TGTGCCAGCAACACGGACAGGGGGCACACTGAAGCTTTCTTT

D gene: NA
V gene: TRBV2
J gene: TRBJ1-4
clone size: NA
CDR3 length: 15
CDR3 protein: CASSEQGLDGEKLFF
CDR3 DNA: TGTGCCAGCAGTGAACAGGGCCTTGACGGTGAAAAACTGTTTTTT

D gene: NA
V gene: TRBV7-8
J gene: TRBJ2-7
clone size: NA
CDR3 length: 13
CDR3 protein: CASSRTTSYEQYF
CDR3 DNA: TGTGCCAGCAGCCGCACTACCTCCTACGAGCAGTACTTC

D gene: NA
V gene: TRBV6-1
J gene: TRBJ1-5
clone size: few
CDR3 length: 15
CDR3 protein: CASSEGALSNQPQHF
CDR3 DNA: TGTGCCAGCAGTGAAGGGGCTCTGAGCAATCAGCCCCAGCATTTT

D gene: NA
V gene: TRBV7-3
J gene: TRBJ2-5
clone size: NA
CDR3 length: 15
CDR3 protein: CASSLTGGFGETQYF
CDR3 DNA: TGTGCCAGCAGCTTAACAGGGGGTTTTGGAGAGACCCAGTACTTC

D gene: TRBD1
V gene: TRBV18
J gene: TRBJ1-2
clone size: NA
CDR3 length: 16
CDR3 protein: CASSGTGGALNYGYTF
CDR3 DNA: TGTGCCAGCTCAGGAACAGGGGGCGCCTTGAACTATGGCTACACCTTC

D gene: NA
V gene: TRBV5-1
J gene: TRBJ2-1
clone size: NA
CDR3 length: 15
CDR3 protein: CASSLERGSYNEQFF
CDR3 DNA: TGCGCCAGCAGCTTGGAGCGCGGCTCCTACAATGAGCAGTTCTTC

D gene: NA
V gene: TRBV2
J gene: TRBJ2-7
clone size: NA
CDR3 length: 12
CDR3 protein: CARGDNSYEQYF
CDR3 DNA: TGTGCCAGAGGGGACAACTCCTACGAGCAGTACTTC

D gene: NA
V gene: TRBV5-1
J gene: TRBJ2-1
clone size: NA
CDR3 length: 12
CDR3 protein: CASSRWGDEQFF
CDR3 DNA: TGCGCCAGCAGCCGGTGGGGAGATGAGCAGTTCTTC

D gene: NA
V gene: TRBV6-1
J gene: TRBJ1-4
clone size: few
CDR3 length: 14
CDR3 protein: CASRPGGAGEKLFF
CDR3 DNA: TGTGCCAGCAGACCTGGGGGGGCCGGTGAAAAACTGTTTTTT

D gene: NA
V gene: TRBV5-1
J gene: TRBJ2-3
clone size: few
CDR3 length: 14
CDR3 protein: CASSGRSSTDTQYF
CDR3 DNA: TGCGCCAGCAGCGGGAGGTCGAGCACAGATACGCAGTATTTT

D gene: TRBD2
V gene: TRBV7-8
J gene: TRBJ2-1
clone size: NA
CDR3 length: 16
CDR3 protein: CASSPQGLAGSDEQFF
CDR3 DNA: TGTGCCAGCAGCCCCCAGGGACTAGCGGGATCGGATGAGCAGTTCTTC

D gene: NA
V gene: TRBV28
J gene: TRBJ1-1
clone size: NA
CDR3 length: 18
CDR3 protein: CASSLRPASRLANTEAFF
CDR3 DNA: TGTGCCAGCAGTTTACGTCCTGCATCCAGGCTGGCTAACACTGAAGCTTTCTTT

D gene: TRBD2
V gene: TRBV5-1
J gene: TRBJ2-1
clone size: once
CDR3 length: 14
CDR3 protein: CASSVSSGSNEQFF
CDR3 DNA: TGCGCCAGCAGTGTGTCTAGCGGGAGCAATGAGCAGTTCTTC

D gene: TRBD2
V gene: TRBV2
J gene: TRBJ2-1
clone size: NA
CDR3 length: 14
CDR3 protein: CASSEGGRANQQFF
CDR3 DNA: TGTGCCAGCAGTGAAGGCGGGAGGGCCAATCAGCAGTTCTTC

D gene: NA
V gene: TRBV5-1
J gene: TRBJ1-1
clone size: NA
CDR3 length: 14
CDR3 protein: CASSYSGMNTEAFF
CDR3 DNA: TGCGCCAGCAGCTACTCCGGGATGAACACTGAAGCTTTCTTT

D gene: TRBD1
V gene: TRBV5-1
J gene: TRBJ1-1
clone size: few
CDR3 length: 14
CDR3 protein: CASSAHRDRTEAFF
CDR3 DNA: TGCGCCAGCAGCGCGCACCGGGACAGAACTGAAGCTTTCTTT

D gene: TRBD1
V gene: TRBV29-1
J gene: TRBJ1-6
clone size: NA
CDR3 length: 13
CDR3 protein: CSVGAGGSSPLHF
CDR3 DNA: TGCAGCGTTGGGGCAGGGGGTTCTTCACCCCTCCACTTT

D gene: NA
V gene: TRBV5-1
J gene: TRBJ1-1
clone size: NA
CDR3 length: 13
CDR3 protein: CASSRERNTEAFF
CDR3 DNA: TGCGCCAGCAGCCGAGAAAGGAACACTGAAGCTTTCTTT

D gene: NA
V gene: TRBV28
J gene: TRBJ1-1
clone size: few
CDR3 length: 12
CDR3 protein: CASSLVNTEAFF
CDR3 DNA: TGTGCCAGCAGTTTAGTAAACACTGAAGCTTTCTTT

D gene: TRBD1
V gene: TRBV28
J gene: TRBJ2-7
clone size: NA
CDR3 length: 14
CDR3 protein: CASSATGGRYEQYF
CDR3 DNA: TGTGCCAGCAGCGCTACAGGGGGAAGGTACGAGCAGTACTTC